This entry lists 9 T cell receptor beta chains sequenced from one sample in a study of beta chain features in type 1 diabetes. General study results and limits: TCRB CDR3 length was moderately but significantly reduced in all four CD4+ subsets of Type 1 diabetes patients.

Their specific antigens are unknown. Investigators reverse transcribed all isolated RNA, so they sequenced expressed TCRB transcripts. The table came from immunoSEQ multiplex PCR; TCRdb's copy has only in-frame clones and leaves some out. This table has approximately 600,000 clones, 12% appearing once. The sequencing input was naive CD4+ T cells from blood. The receptors come from a man aged 25 to 40 with type 1 diabetes.

J is TRBJ1-6 and V is TRBV10-3; tentative D call: TRBD1 (5 bases). This CDR3 spans 15 amino acids. Looked up from germline, CDR1 is ENHRY and CDR2 is SYGVKD. The germline V and J ends were trimmed by 4 bases and 5 bases, with 12 bases remaining between them. The CDR3 coding sequence is TGTGCCATCAGTGGGGGACCCAGAAATAATTCACCCCTCCACTTT. Its translation: CAISGGPRNNSPLHF.

This clone was counted only a few times. V gene TRBV7-9 combines with J gene TRBJ2-7, with unresolved D. CDR1 and CDR2 (germline): SEHNR, FQNEAQ (reference sequence). V was trimmed by 5 bases and J by 4 bases, leaving 6 bases between them. The CDR3 has 11 amino acids. CDR3 nucleotide sequence: TGTGCCAGCAGCAACTTTTACGAGCAGTACTTC. Its translation is CASSNFYEQYF.

The chain carries TRBV5-4 and TRBJ1-6; D gene unclear. Trimming removed 1 base at V and 9 bases at J, with 14 bases between. CDR1 and CDR2 from the germline V gene are SGHNT and YYREEE (reference sequence). The CDR3 sequence is 15 residues long. The CDR3 sequence is CASSLNSSPRSPLHF. For the CDR3, the DNA is TGTGCCAGCAGCTTGAACTCATCTCCCCGTTCACCCCTCCACTTT.

V and J are TRBV19 and TRBJ1-5; D possibly corresponds to TRBD1 (6 bases). The CDR3 runs 14 residues. Germline V gives CDR1 LNHDA, CDR2 SQIVND (reference sequence). V was cut by 6 bases and J by 7 bases, with 16 bases left in between. The CDR3 nucleotides read TGTGCCAGTAGCCTCACGGGGGGCGGACAGCCCCAGCATTTT. Translated: CASSLTGGGQPQHF.

This clone has only a few counts. The chain joins TRBV30 to TRBJ1-3; possibly TRBD1 for D (6 bases). V dropped 3 bases and J dropped 2 bases, with 11 bases sitting between them. In germline, CDR1 is GTSNPN, CDR2 SVGIG (reference sequence). The CDR3 has 14 residues. CDR3 sequence: CAWRQQGTGNTIYF. CDR3 sequence (DNA): TGTGCCTGGAGGCAACAGGGTACTGGAAACACCATATATTTT.

The J gene is TRBJ2-7, the V gene TRBV15; no firm D call. The CDR3 length is 14 residues. Germline CDR1 is LNHNV and CDR2 is YYDKDF (reference sequence). V dropped 8 bases and J dropped 0 bases, with 14 bases sitting between them. The CDR3 DNA reads as TGTGCCACCCCGAGAAATACTCACTCCTACGAGCAGTACTTC. It encodes CATPRNTHSYEQYF. The complete variable domain, with remaining parts taken from reference TRBV15 and TRBJ2-7, reads DAMVIQNPRYQVTQFGKPVTLSCSQTLNHNVMYWYQQKSSQAPKLLFHYYDKDFNNEADTPDNFQSRRPNTSFCFLDIRSPGLGDTAMYLCATPRNTHSYEQYFGPGTRLTVT.

The V gene is TRBV6-5, the J gene TRBJ1-1; D remains unclear. Looked up from germline, CDR1 is MNHEY and CDR2 is SVGAGI. Trimming shortened V by 2 bases and J by 5 bases, and 9 bases separated the two germline ends. CDR3 size: 13 residues. The CDR3 loop is CASSYEGSTEAFF. The CDR3 coding sequence is TGTGCCAGCAGTTACGAGGGTAGTACTGAAGCTTTCTTT.

This clone was seen a handful of times. The CDR3 sequence is CASSWTDNQPQHF. The DNA of the CDR3 is TGTGCCAGCAGCTGGACAGACAATCAGCCCCAGCATTTT. The V call is TRBV7-6, the J call TRBJ1-5; tentative D call: TRBD1 (6 bases). Germline V CDR1 and CDR2: SGHVS, FNYEAQ. The germline V and J ends were trimmed by 4 bases and 3 bases, with 7 bases remaining between them. The length of the CDR3 is 13 residues.

The table lists this clone with a few counts. This chain links TRBV28 with TRBJ2-7, with a weak D call TRBD1 (6 bases). Deletions cut 4 bases from V and 3 bases from J, with 16 bases between. There are 15 residues in the CDR3. Germline V gene data show CDR1 as MDHEN and CDR2 as SYDVKM. The CDR3 reads CASSSGTLLFYEQYF. The CDR3 coding sequence is TGTGCCAGCAGTTCCGGGACACTTCTATTCTACGAGCAGTACTTC.